The 30 T cell receptor beta chains below all came from one sample that was sequenced in a study of cytomegalovirus exposure and HLA in healthy donors. Primers: 60 Vbeta forward and 13 Jbeta reverse. Profiling relied on immunoSEQ multiplex PCR, and the TCRdb table lists in-frame clones only, not all of them. The table records 90,000 or so clones, over 65% of them present only once. The sample consisted of PBMCs. The receptors stem from a man aged 45-65 years in good health and CMV-seronegative.

This clone was counted a single time. This CDR3 is CASSGTGDIQYF. For the CDR3, the DNA is TGTGCCAGTAGCGGGACTGGGGACATTCAGTACTTC. The chain has TRBV27 and TRBJ2-4; 8 bases line up with TRBD2. V trimming: 9 bases; J trimming: 8 bases; junction bases outside the gene matches: 6. CDR3 length equals 12 residues. The germline V gene has CDR1 MNHEY and CDR2 SMNVEV (reference sequence).

This chain links TRBV5-6 with TRBJ2-7; a possible D gene is TRBD1 (7 bases). Deletions cut 5 bases from V and 6 bases from J, with 18 bases between. Germline V gene data show CDR1 as SGHDT and CDR2 as YYEEEE. This CDR3 spans 14 amino acids. The DNA of the CDR3 is TGTGCCAGCAGTAACGGGAGACAGGGACGCGAGCAGTACTTC. Protein: CASSNGRQGREQYF.

The V and J genes are TRBV4-1 and TRBJ1-2; a weak D match, TRBD1 (5 bases). Per the germline V gene, CDR1 is MGHRA and CDR2 is YSYEKL. This CDR3 contains 15 residues. V lost 0 bases and J lost 2, with 10 bases in between. This CDR3 is CASSQDRRENYGYTF. CDR3 DNA: TGCGCCAGCAGCCAAGATCGCAGGGAAAACTATGGCTACACCTTC.

CDR3: CASSIELAETDTQYF. The CDR3 DNA sequence: TGTGCCAGTAGTATTGAACTAGCGGAGACAGATACGCAGTATTTT. The chain combines TRBV19 with TRBJ2-3; TRBD2 matches 8 bases. Germline V gene sequence: CDR1 LNHDA, CDR2 SQIVND (reference sequence). With V trimmed by 3 bases and J by 3 bases, 5 bases remained unmatched. This CDR3 is 15 amino acids long.

The chain couples TRBV29-1 to TRBJ2-2, with a tentative D call TRBD1 (7 bases). The CDR3 has 12 amino acids. The ends were cut back, 7 bases at V and 8 bases at J, with 14 bases in the middle. The V gene's germline CDR1 is SQVTM and CDR2 ANQGSEA. CDR3 coding DNA: TGCAGCGCCGCGCGGGACAGTGGGGAGCTGTTTTTT. It specifies CSAARDSGELFF.

The rearrangement uses TRBV29-1 and TRBJ2-1, with a tentative D call TRBD2 (5 bases). With 4 bases removed from V and 0 bases from J, the gap between germline ends came to 10 bases. Germline lookup yields CDR1 SQVTM and CDR2 ANQGSEA. There are 14 residues in the CDR3. Here the CDR3 reads CSVAGSASYNEQFF. CDR3 coding DNA: TGCAGCGTTGCGGGGTCAGCCTCCTACAATGAGCAGTTCTTC.

This chain connects TRBV4-3 to TRBJ2-7, with 8 positions matching TRBD2. Looked up from germline, CDR1 is LGHNA and CDR2 is YSLEER. Unmatched junction bases numbered 4, after V lost 2 bases and J lost 1 base. This CDR3 region has 15 residues. The CDR3 sequence: CASSQTAGGSYEQYF. CDR3 DNA: TGCGCCAGCAGCCAAACGGCGGGGGGATCCTACGAGCAGTACTTC.

V is TRBV5-1 and J is TRBJ2-3; 10 nucleotides agree with TRBD1. J lost 6 bases, V lost 3 bases, and 7 bases had no gene match. This CDR3 spans 15 amino acids. Germline V gives CDR1 SGHRS, CDR2 YFSETQ. This CDR3 is CASSSPTGGADTQYF. In DNA, the CDR3 is TGCGCCAGCAGCTCCCCGACAGGGGGCGCCGATACGCAGTATTTT.

This chain uses TRBV9 with TRBJ2-5, with TRBD2 as a possible D gene (6 bases). Germline V gene sequence: CDR1 SGDLS, CDR2 YYNGEE. The V gene lost 0 bases and the J gene lost 5 bases, with 17 bases spanning the gap. This CDR3 has 16 amino acids. The CDR3 bases are TGTGCCAGCAGCGTAGCGGGGGACTCAGCGTGGGAGACCCAGTACTTC. As protein: CASSVAGDSAWETQYF. Full variable domain (missing parts from reference TRBV9 and TRBJ2-5): DSGVTQTPKHLITATGQRVTLRCSPRSGDLSVYWYQQSLDQGLQFLIQYYNGEERAKGNILERFSAQQFPDLHSELNLSSLELGDSALYFCASSVAGDSAWETQYFGPGTRLLVL.

The chain uses TRBV5-4 and TRBJ2-3; a possible D gene is TRBD1 (5 bases). The CDR3 covers 14 residues. CDR1 and CDR2 from the germline V gene are SGHNT and YYREEE (reference sequence). Trimming cost V 0 bases and J 1 base, with 6 bases left between them. This chain's CDR3 is CASSLGRGTDTQYF. The CDR3 DNA reads TGTGCCAGCAGCTTGGGCAGGGGCACAGATACGCAGTATTTT.

V is TRBV19 and J is TRBJ1-5, with D possibly TRBD1 on 5 matching bases. CDR1 and CDR2 from the germline V gene are LNHDA and SQIVND (reference sequence). The V end was cut by 4 bases, the J end by 4 bases, with 17 bases between. The CDR3 consists of 16 residues. The CDR3 here is CASSTPGGSANQPQHF. The CDR3 bases are TGTGCCAGTAGTACCCCGGGGGGGTCCGCGAATCAGCCCCAGCATTTT.

The rearrangement uses TRBV27 and TRBJ2-7; 13 nucleotides align to TRBD2. The V gene's germline CDR1 is MNHEY and CDR2 SMNVEV (reference sequence). Germline trimming cut 0 bases from V and 5 bases from J; bases unmatched to any gene: 7. The CDR3 extends over 17 amino acids. The CDR3 loop reads CASSLSPGLAGAHEQYF. The DNA for the CDR3 is TGTGCCAGCAGTTTATCTCCCGGACTAGCGGGAGCCCACGAGCAGTACTTC.

The chain links TRBV20-1 to TRBJ2-3; no clear D. V lost 5 bases and J 7 bases, leaving 7 bases between the germline ends. The CDR3 covers 10 residues. Germline CDR1 reads DFQATT; CDR2 reads SNEGSKA (reference sequence). The CDR3 loop reads CSAETYTQYF. CDR3 DNA sequence: TGCAGTGCTGAGACTTATACGCAGTATTTT.

The V gene is TRBV9, the J gene TRBJ1-4; the D gene is possibly TRBD1 (6 bases). CDR1 is SGDLS, CDR2 YYNGEE, per germline. V lost 0 bases, J lost 8 bases, and 17 bases lay in between. The CDR3 length is 16 residues. The CDR3 coding sequence is TGTGCCAGCAGCGTAGCTACAGACAGGAAGTCGGAAAAACTGTTTTTT. It encodes CASSVATDRKSEKLFF.

V is TRBV27 and J is TRBJ2-5; 7 bases match TRBD1. Germline CDR1 MNHEY, CDR2 SMNVEV (reference sequence). The junction had 3 bases not matched to a gene; V was cut back by 5 bases and J by 3 bases. This CDR3 is 13 amino acids long. The CDR3 protein is CASSLDREETQYF. The CDR3 region has the DNA TGTGCCAGCAGTCTCGACAGGGAAGAGACCCAGTACTTC.

The chain recombines TRBV5-1 with TRBJ2-4, with 10 bases lining up with TRBD2. The length of the CDR3 is 16 residues. V was clipped by 1 base and J by 7 bases; unmatched bases: 8. From germline, CDR1 is SGHRS and CDR2 YFSETQ. The CDR3 here is CASSLRTSGTGNIQYF. For the CDR3, the DNA is TGCGCCAGCAGCTTGCGTACTAGCGGGACGGGGAACATTCAGTACTTC.

The chain employs TRBV30 and TRBJ2-2; maybe TRBD2 (6 bases). The germline V and J ends were trimmed by 3 bases and 7 bases, with 18 bases remaining between them. This CDR3 has 15 amino acids. The V gene's germline CDR1 is GTSNPN and CDR2 SVGIG (reference sequence). Here the CDR3 reads CAWSLSGLVGGELFF. For the CDR3, the DNA is TGTGCCTGGAGCCTATCGGGACTCGTTGGCGGGGAGCTGTTTTTT.

This clone was seen just once. The germline gene is not matched at one end of the junction; a read error may be the cause. J is TRBJ2-2 and V is TRBV6-6; 7 bases map to TRBD2. Germline CDR1 MNHNY, CDR2 SVGAGI (reference sequence). This CDR3 has 16 residues. The CDR3 nucleotides read TGTGCCAGCAGTTATATTTCGGGAGGATCAACCGGGAAGCTGTTTTTT. Translated: CASSYISGGSTGKLFF.

The genes are TRBV5-1 and TRBJ2-5; TRBD2 might be the D (6 bases). CDR1 SGHRS and CDR2 YFSETQ come from the germline V gene. The V end lost 2 bases, the J end lost 3 bases, and 11 bases lay between the germline ends. The CDR3 is made up of 14 amino acids. CDR3 nucleotides: TGCGCCAGCAGCTTTGGGTCGGGAGAAGAGACCCAGTACTTC. Amino acids: CASSFGSGEETQYF.

The gene calls are TRBV29-1 and TRBJ2-7; tentatively, D is TRBD1 (5 bases). The V gene's germline CDR1 is SQVTM and CDR2 ANQGSEA. Trimming left V 2 bases short and J 0 bases short, with 11 bases between. This CDR3 has 14 amino acids. The DNA for the CDR3 is TGCAGCGTTGAATTCGTAGACAGCTCCTACGAGCAGTACTTC. Amino acid sequence: CSVEFVDSSYEQYF.

This sequence joins TRBV7-6 and TRBJ2-1, with 9 bases lining up with TRBD2. This CDR3 has 15 residues. Germline CDR1 is SGHVS and CDR2 is FNYEAQ. V shed 6 bases, J shed 8 bases, and the junction held 11 bases outside the gene matches. CDR3 loop: CASSIRGLAEDEQFF. Written as DNA, the CDR3 is TGTGCCAGCAGTATTAGGGGACTAGCTGAGGATGAGCAGTTCTTC.

The gene calls are TRBV27 and TRBJ2-5; D is undetermined. CDR1 and CDR2 (germline): MNHEY, SMNVEV (reference sequence). CDR3 length: 17 amino acids. The germline V and J ends were trimmed by 7 bases and 3 bases, with 24 bases remaining between them. CDR3 in DNA: TGTGCCAGCAAACGACCCCCTCCTAGAACCGCAGAAGAGACCCAGTACTTC. Protein sequence: CASKRPPPRTAEETQYF.

This clone was found once. CDR3 nucleotides: TGCAGCGTGATACAGGGGAACACCGGGGAGCTGTTTTTT. Protein product: CSVIQGNTGELFF. The chain is built from TRBV29-1 and TRBJ2-2; D is possibly TRBD1 (6 bases). The CDR3 consists of 13 residues. With 6 bases removed from V and 1 base from J, the gap between germline ends came to 9 bases. The germline gives CDR1 SQVTM, CDR2 ANQGSEA.

The chain has TRBV9 and TRBJ2-2, with 11 bases that match TRBD2. The junction had 10 bases not matched to a gene; V was cut back by 4 bases and J by 2 bases. The V gene's germline CDR1 is SGDLS and CDR2 YYNGEE. This CDR3 spans 18 amino acids. The DNA for the CDR3 is TGTGCCAGCAGCCAACCGACTAGCGGGACTATTAACACCGGGGAGCTGTTTTTT. Its translation is CASSQPTSGTINTGELFF.

This chain joins TRBV28 and TRBJ2-5; TRBD2 agrees at 8 bases. Germline V gene sequence: CDR1 MDHEN, CDR2 SYDVKM. V shed 2 bases and J 6 bases; nucleotides not matched to a gene: 20. The CDR3 totals 19 residues. CDR3 DNA sequence: TGTGCCAGCAGTTTAAGTCGGGGCTTAACGGCAGCGGGAGAAAAGACCCAGTACTTC. Amino acid sequence: CASSLSRGLTAAGEKTQYF.

The rearrangement links TRBV18 to TRBJ2-7; D unresolved. The CDR3 has 14 amino acids. Germline assignment: CDR1 KGHSH and CDR2 LQKENI. With 3 bases removed from V and 2 bases from J, the gap between germline ends came to 11 bases. Here the CDR3 reads CASSPDLAAYEQYF. The CDR3 DNA follows: TGTGCCAGCTCACCCGACTTGGCCGCCTACGAGCAGTACTTC.

This sequence joins TRBV5-1 and TRBJ2-3, with D unresolved. This CDR3 is 13 amino acids long. V was cut by 6 bases and J by 2 bases, with 10 bases left in between. Germline assignment: CDR1 SGHRS and CDR2 YFSETQ. The CDR3 coding sequence is TGCGCCAGCAAAACTCAGGCCACAGATACGCAGTATTTT. Amino acids: CASKTQATDTQYF.

This clone came up many times. The CDR3 protein is CAIKREGEQYF. Written as DNA, the CDR3 is TGTGCCATAAAGAGGGAAGGCGAGCAGTACTTC. This chain links TRBV6-1 with TRBJ2-7; D perhaps matches TRBD2 (5 bases). Looked up from germline, CDR1 is MNHNS and CDR2 is SASEGT. The CDR3 contains 11 residues. Trimming took 10 bases from V and 6 from J, leaving 13 bases between them.

This chain uses TRBV5-1 with TRBJ2-7; 7 bases are shared with TRBD1. This CDR3 contains 14 residues. In germline, CDR1 is SGHRS, CDR2 YFSETQ. V lost 0 bases, J lost 3 bases, and 3 bases stayed unmatched. The DNA of the CDR3 is TGCGCCAGCAGCTTGGGACAGGGCGACTACGAGCAGTACTTC. Encoded protein: CASSLGQGDYEQYF.

This sequence joins TRBV5-5 and TRBJ1-5; no clear D gene. CDR1 SGHKS and CDR2 YYEKEE come from the germline V gene (reference sequence). V was shortened by 0 bases and J by 9 bases, with 13 bases between the two germline ends. The CDR3 is 14 amino acids. The CDR3 DNA sequence: TGTGCCAGCAGCTTGGCCGTAGGAGCATTGCCCCAGCATTTT. Translated: CASSLAVGALPQHF.